What follows is one TCR beta chain and its context. Its target antigen remains unknown. No per-base quality is available; no much larger clone lies one base away. TCR beta CDR3 regions were sequenced from DNA using the immunoSEQ Assay. The study's processing was this. T cell density was computed as TCR beta template counts normalized to usable DNA estimated by amplifying housekeeping genes. Richness was estimated using the preseqR package, with extrapolation to 400,000 templates for PBMC samples and to 120,000 templates for tissue samples. Clonality was defined by subtracting Pielou's evenness from one. Tissue-enriched TCRs were identified by differential abundance testing using productive amino-acid clonotypes, minimum total count 5 and alpha 0.1. The Jaccard Index and the Morisita Overlap Index were used to measure repertoire overlap between compartments. GLIPH grouped TCR beta CDR3s together with public tetramer-defined viral CDR3s, and a viral motif had to include at least three viral sequences and also show V-gene enrichment. TCRdb stores this immuneACCESS table with in-frame sequences only. Part of the clones is absent; in the studies checked, under half of the shortfall reflects unresolved V genes, and no reason is known for the rest. The DNA gave D and trimming, while V, J and clone size come from that table. For this sample there are around 91,000 clones; about nine tenths appear just once. Together, the top ten hold approximately 15% of the sample.

This entry belongs to a study of T cells in localized non-small cell lung cancer (TCRdb year 2020). Context from the whole study: T cell repertoires of 200 to 300 early-stage NSCLC patients were analyzed, with tumors being compared against uninvolved tumor-adjacent lungs. All 230 or so NSCLC patients in the cohort were treatment-naive and had localized lung tumors that were resected. NSCLC patients had a mean age of around 70 years, and 129 were male and about 98 female.

From a lookup of the germline V gene, CDR1 and CDR2 are MNHNS and SASEGT. V and J lose 1 base and 1 base, and a span of 8 bases separates them. There are 15 amino acids in the CDR3, from cysteine to phenylalanine inclusive. Of the read, only the CDR3 DNA is kept; its 45 bases are in frame from base 1. General findings and caveats noted by the study authors: Because of the exploratory design, TCR variables were selected using unadjusted p-values without false-discovery rate correction. Multi-region tumor sequencing was not performed, so intratumor heterogeneity could not be excluded. Higher T cell density in blood was associated with longer overall survival, whereas higher clonality in adjacent lung was associated with shorter survival. A median of approximately 55 of the top 100 tumor clones were detected in paired uninvolved adjacent lung, and around 30 of these tumor clones were also found among the top 100 clones of the paired uninvolved adjacent lung. Uninvolved tumor-adjacent lung showed the highest T cell clonality, higher than tumor, which suggests more focused antigenic responses in the uninvolved tumor-adjacent lung.

At diagnosis, tumor, uninvolved tumor-adjacent lung and peripheral blood were collected and then preserved as a mix of FFPE and fresh-frozen material. Blood samples were analyzed as peripheral blood mononuclear cells for TCR repertoire profiling. The sample in question was peripheral blood, obtained before any cancer treatment. The clonotype originates from a man between 40 and 70 years old with stage I squamous cell lung carcinoma. The sequence is built from TRBV6-1 and TRBJ1-3; the D gene assignment is ambiguous. The DNA reads as follows: TGTGCCAGCAGTGAAGAAGGGTCTTCTGGAAACACCATATATTTT. It codes for CASSEEGSSGNTIYF.